The clone carrying this T cell receptor (beta chain) occurred a few times. What it binds is unknown. The germline V gene has CDR1 LNHDA and CDR2 SQIVND (reference sequence). Between the trimmed V and J ends, which lost 7 bases and 11 bases, there was a span of 21 bases. The CDR3 sequence is 15 residues long. This entry is derived from a study of T-cell memory formation after mild COVID-19. Whole-study findings and limits: For second-wave clones that peaked at day 37, SARS-CoV-2 specificity went unverified.

TCRdb ran MiXCR on the 5' RACE reads and lists one entry per CDR3 protein. Of under 250,000 distinct CDR3 sequences in the sample, over 9.5% were seen once. V gene TRBV19 combines with J gene TRBJ1-6; TRBD1 is a possible D gene (6 bases). The material sequenced was PBMCs or a T cell subset sorted from them (not recorded which). The TCR originated in a young man who had mild COVID-19 (a few samples of this study predate the infection). Cell type and time point are not known. CDR3 in DNA: TGTGCCAGTAATCCTCAGGGGCAGCCCGGGGCACCCCTCCACTTT. Its translation: CASNPQGQPGAPLHF.